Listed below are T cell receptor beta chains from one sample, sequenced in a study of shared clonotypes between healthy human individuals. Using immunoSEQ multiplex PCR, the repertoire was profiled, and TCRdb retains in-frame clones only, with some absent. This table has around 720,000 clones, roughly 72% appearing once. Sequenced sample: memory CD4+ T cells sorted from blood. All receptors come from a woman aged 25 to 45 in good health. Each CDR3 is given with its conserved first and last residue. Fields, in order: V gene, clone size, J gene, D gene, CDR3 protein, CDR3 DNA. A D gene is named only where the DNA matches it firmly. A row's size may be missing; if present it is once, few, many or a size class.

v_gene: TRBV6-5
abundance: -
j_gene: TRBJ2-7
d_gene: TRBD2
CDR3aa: CASRGAAGGYEQYF
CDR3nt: TGTGCCAGCAGAGGCGCAGCGGGAGGCTACGAGCAGTACTTC

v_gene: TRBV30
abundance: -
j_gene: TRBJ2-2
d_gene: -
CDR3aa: CAWSSGGFPGELFF
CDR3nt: TGTGCCTGGAGTTCTGGGGGTTTCCCCGGGGAGCTGTTTTTT

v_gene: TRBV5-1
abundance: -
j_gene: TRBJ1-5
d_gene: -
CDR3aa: CASSLSFGGDQPQHF
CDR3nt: TGCGCCAGCAGCTTGTCTTTTGGGGGTGATCAGCCCCAGCATTTT

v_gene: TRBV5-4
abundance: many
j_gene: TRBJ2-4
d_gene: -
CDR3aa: CASSPLDKNIQYF
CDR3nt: TGTGCCAGCAGCCCCCTTGACAAAAACATTCAGTACTTC

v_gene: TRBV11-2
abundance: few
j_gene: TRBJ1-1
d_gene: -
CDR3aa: CASSLVRNTEAFF
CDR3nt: TGTGCCAGCAGCTTAGTTAGGAACACTGAAGCTTTCTTT

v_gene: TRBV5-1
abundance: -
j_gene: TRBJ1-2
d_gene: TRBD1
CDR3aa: CASSPTGENYGYTF
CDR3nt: TGCGCCAGCAGTCCGACAGGGGAGAACTATGGCTACACCTTC

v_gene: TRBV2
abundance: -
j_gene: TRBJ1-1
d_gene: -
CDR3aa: CASMRNTEAFF
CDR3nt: TGTGCCAGCATGAGGAACACTGAAGCTTTCTTT

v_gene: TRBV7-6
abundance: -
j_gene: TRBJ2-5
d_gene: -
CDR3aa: CASSSRLSDGQETQYF
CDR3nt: TGTGCCAGCAGCTCACGTTTGTCCGACGGACAAGAGACCCAGTACTTC

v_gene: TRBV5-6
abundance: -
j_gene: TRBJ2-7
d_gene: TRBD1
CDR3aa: CASSPGQGSYEQYF
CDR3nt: TGTGCCAGCAGTCCGGGACAGGGGAGTTACGAGCAGTACTTC

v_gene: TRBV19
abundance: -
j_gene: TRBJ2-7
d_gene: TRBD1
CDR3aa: CAYPRTGSTYEQYF
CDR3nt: TGTGCCTATCCACGGACAGGCAGTACCTACGAGCAGTACTTC

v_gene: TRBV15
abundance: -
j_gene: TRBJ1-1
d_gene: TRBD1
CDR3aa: CATSGSRGRYTEAFF
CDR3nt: TGTGCCACCAGCGGTTCCAGGGGGCGATACACTGAAGCTTTCTTT

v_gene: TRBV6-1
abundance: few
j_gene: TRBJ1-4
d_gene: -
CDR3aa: CASRLYGEKLFF
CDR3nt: TGTGCCAGCAGGCTCTATGGTGAAAAACTGTTTTTT

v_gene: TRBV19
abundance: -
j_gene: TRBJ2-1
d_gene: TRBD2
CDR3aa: CASSTGTNYNEQFF
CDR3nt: TGTGCCAGTAGTACCGGGACTAACTACAATGAGCAGTTCTTC

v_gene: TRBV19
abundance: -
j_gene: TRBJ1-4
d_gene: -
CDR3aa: CASSTKTGSTNEKLFF
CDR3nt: TGTGCCAGTAGCACGAAGACAGGATCAACTAATGAAAAACTGTTTTTT

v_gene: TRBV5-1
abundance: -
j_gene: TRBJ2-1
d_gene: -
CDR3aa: CASSLTSPSYNEQFF
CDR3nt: TGCGCCAGCAGCTTGACCAGCCCTTCCTACAATGAGCAGTTCTTC

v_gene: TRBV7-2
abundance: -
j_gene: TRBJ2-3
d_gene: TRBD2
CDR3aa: CASSLVGRGTDTQYF
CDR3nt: TGTGCCAGCAGCTTAGTTGGGAGGGGCACAGATACGCAGTATTTT

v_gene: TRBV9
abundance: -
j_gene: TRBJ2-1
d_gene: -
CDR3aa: CASSQIGSDTGQFF
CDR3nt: TGTGCCAGCAGCCAGATTGGTTCGGACACTGGGCAGTTCTTC

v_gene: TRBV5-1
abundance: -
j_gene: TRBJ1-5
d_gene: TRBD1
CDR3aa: CASSFQGGGNQPQHF
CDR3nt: TGCGCCAGCAGCTTCCAGGGGGGAGGCAATCAGCCCCAGCATTTT

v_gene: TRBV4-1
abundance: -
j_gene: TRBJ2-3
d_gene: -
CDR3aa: CASSQRENTDTQYF
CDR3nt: TGCGCCAGCAGCCAACGGGAGAACACAGATACGCAGTATTTT